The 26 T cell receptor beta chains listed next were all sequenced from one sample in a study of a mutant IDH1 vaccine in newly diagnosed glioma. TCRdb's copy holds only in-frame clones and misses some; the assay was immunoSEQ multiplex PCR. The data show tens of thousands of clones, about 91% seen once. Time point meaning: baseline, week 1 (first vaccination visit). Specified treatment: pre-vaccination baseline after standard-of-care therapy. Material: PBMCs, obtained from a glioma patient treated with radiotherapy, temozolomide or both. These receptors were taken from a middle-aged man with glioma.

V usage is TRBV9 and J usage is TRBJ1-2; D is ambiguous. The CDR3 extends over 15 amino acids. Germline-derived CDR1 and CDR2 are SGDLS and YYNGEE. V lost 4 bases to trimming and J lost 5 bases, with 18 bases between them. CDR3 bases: TGTGCCAGCAGCTCCTCGGTCGGGAGTTTTTATGGCTACACCTTC. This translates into CASSSSVGSFYGYTF.

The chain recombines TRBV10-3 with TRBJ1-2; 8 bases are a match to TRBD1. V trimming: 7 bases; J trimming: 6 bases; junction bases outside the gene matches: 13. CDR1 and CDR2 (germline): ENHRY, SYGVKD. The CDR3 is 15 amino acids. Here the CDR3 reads CAITSGRGRPNGYTF. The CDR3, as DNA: TGTGCCATCACTTCGGGCAGGGGGCGTCCAAATGGCTACACCTTC.

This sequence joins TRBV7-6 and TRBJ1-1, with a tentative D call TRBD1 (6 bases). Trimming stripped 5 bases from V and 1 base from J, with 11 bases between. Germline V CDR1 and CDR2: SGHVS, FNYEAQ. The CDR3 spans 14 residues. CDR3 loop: CASSPGERNTEAFF. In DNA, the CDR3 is TGTGCCAGCAGCCCAGGGGAAAGGAACACTGAAGCTTTCTTT.

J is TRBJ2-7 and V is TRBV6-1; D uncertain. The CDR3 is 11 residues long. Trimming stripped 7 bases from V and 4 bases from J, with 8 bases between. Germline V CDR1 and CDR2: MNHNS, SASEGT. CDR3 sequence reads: CASTGKYEQYF. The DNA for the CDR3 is TGTGCCAGCACGGGCAAATACGAGCAGTACTTC.

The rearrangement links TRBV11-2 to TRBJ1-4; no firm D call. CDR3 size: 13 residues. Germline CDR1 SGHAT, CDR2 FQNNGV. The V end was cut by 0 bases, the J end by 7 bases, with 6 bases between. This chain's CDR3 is CASSLELAEKLFF. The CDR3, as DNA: TGTGCCAGCAGCTTAGAATTAGCTGAAAAACTGTTTTTT. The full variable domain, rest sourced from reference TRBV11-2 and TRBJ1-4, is EAGVAQSPRYKIIEKRQSVAFWCNPISGHATLYWYQQILGQGPKLLIQFQNNGVVDDSQLPKDRFSAERLKGVDSTLKIQPAKLEDSAVYLCASSLELAEKLFFGSGTQLSVL.

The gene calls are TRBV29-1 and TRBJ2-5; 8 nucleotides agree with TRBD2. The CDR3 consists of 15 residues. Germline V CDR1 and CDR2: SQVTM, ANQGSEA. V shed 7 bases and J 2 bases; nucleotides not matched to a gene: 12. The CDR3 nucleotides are TGCAGCGCCAACCCCTTGACTAGCGAACAAGAGACCCAGTACTTC. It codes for CSANPLTSEQETQYF.

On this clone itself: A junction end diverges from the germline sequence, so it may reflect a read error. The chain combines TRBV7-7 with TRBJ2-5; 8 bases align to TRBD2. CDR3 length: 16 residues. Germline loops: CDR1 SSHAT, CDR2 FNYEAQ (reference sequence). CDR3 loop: CASSRRAGGEQETQYF. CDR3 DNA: TGTGCTAGCAGCCGTCGGGCGGGGGGTGAGCAAGAGACCCAGTACTTC.

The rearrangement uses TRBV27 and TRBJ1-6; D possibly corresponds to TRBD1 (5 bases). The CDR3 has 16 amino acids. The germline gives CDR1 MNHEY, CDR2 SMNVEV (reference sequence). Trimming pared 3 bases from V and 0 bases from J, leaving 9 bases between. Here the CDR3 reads CASSFGASSYNSPLHF. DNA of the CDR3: TGTGCCAGCAGTTTTGGGGCAAGCTCCTATAATTCACCCCTCCACTTT.

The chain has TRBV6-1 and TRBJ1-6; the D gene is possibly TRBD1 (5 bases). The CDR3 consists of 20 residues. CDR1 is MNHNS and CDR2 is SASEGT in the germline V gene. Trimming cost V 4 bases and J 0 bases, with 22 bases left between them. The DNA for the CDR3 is TGTGCCAGCAGTGGGCTCCAGGGACCCCGTGGAGGCTCCTATAATTCACCCCTCCACTTT. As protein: CASSGLQGPRGGSYNSPLHF.

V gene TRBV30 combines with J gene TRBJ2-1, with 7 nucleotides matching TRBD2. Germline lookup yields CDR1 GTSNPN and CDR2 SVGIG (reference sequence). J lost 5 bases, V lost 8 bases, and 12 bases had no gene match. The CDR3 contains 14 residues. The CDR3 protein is CANLRASGNNEQFF. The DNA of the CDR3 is TGTGCCAACCTCCGTGCTAGCGGAAACAATGAGCAGTTCTTC.

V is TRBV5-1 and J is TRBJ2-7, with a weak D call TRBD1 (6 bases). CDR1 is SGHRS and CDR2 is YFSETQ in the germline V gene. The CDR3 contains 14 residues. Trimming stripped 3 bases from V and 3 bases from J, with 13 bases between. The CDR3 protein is CASSSDRKGYEQYF. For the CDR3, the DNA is TGCGCCAGCAGCTCCGACAGGAAGGGCTACGAGCAGTACTTC.

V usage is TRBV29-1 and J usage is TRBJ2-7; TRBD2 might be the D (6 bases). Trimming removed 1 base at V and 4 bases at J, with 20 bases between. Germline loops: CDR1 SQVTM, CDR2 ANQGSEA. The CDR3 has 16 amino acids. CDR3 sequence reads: CSVEGLVGRGPYEQYF. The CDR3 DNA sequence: TGCAGCGTTGAAGGACTAGTCGGTAGAGGCCCATACGAGCAGTACTTC.

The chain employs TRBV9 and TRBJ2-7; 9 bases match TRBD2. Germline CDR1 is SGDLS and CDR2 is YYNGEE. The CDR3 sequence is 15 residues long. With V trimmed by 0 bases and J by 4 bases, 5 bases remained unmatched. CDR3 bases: TGTGCCAGCAGCGTAGGGGGACTAGCCACATACGAGCAGTACTTC. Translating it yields CASSVGGLATYEQYF. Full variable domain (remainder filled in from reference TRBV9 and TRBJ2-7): DSGVTQTPKHLITATGQRVTLRCSPRSGDLSVYWYQQSLDQGLQFLIQYYNGEERAKGNILERFSAQQFPDLHSELNLSSLELGDSALYFCASSVGGLATYEQYFGPGTRLTVT.

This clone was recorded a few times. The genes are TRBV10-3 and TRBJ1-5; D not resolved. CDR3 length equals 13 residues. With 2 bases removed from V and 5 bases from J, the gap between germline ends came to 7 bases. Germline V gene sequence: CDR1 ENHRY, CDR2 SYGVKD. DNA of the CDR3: TGTGCCATCAGTGAGACGGACGATCAGCCCCAGCATTTT. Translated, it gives CAISETDDQPQHF.

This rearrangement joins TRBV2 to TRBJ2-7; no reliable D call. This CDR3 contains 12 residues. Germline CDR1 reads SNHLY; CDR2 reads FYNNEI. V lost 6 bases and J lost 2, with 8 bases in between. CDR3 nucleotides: TGTGCCAGCAGAGAAACCACCTACGAGCAGTACTTC. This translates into CASRETTYEQYF.

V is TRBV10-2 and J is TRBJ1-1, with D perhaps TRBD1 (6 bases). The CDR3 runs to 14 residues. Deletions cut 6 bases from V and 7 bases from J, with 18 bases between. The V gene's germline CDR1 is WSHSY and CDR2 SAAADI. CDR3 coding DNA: TGCGCCAGCAGAGATAACATAGGGGGGATTGAAGCTTTCTTT. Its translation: CASRDNIGGIEAFF.

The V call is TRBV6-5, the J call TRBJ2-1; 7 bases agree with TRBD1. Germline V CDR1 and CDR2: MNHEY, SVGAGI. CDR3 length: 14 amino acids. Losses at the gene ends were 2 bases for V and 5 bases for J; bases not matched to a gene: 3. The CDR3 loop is CASSYGTVNNEQFF. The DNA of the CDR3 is TGTGCCAGCAGTTACGGGACAGTCAACAATGAGCAGTTCTTC.

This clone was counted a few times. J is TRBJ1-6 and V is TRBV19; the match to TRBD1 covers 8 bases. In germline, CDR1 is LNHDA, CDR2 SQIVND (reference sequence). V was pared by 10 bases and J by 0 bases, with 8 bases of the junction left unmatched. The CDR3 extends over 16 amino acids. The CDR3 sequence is CATGRQGSSYNSPLHF. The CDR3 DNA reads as TGTGCCACTGGGCGACAGGGGAGCTCCTATAATTCACCCCTCCACTTT. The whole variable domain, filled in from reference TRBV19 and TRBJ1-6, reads DGGITQSPKYLFRKEGQNVTLSCEQNLNHDAMYWYRQDPGQGLRLIYYSQIVNDFQKGDIAEGYSVSREKKESFPLTVTSAQKNPTAFYLCATGRQGSSYNSPLHFGNGTRLTVT.

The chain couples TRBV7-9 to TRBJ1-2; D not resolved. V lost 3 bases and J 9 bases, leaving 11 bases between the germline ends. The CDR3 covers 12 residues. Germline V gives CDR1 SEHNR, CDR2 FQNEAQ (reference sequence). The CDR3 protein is CASSFEGNRYTF. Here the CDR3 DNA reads TGTGCCAGCAGCTTCGAAGGGAATCGCTACACCTTC.

The CDR3 DNA reads TGCGCCAGCGGGGTGTCAGGGGGAAAAAACATTCAGTACTTC. It encodes CASGVSGGKNIQYF. The chain joins TRBV10-2 to TRBJ2-4; 7 nucleotides line up with TRBD1. Germline values: CDR1 WSHSY, CDR2 SAAADI. V was pared by 8 bases and J by 4 bases, with 8 bases of the junction left unmatched. The CDR3 covers 14 residues.

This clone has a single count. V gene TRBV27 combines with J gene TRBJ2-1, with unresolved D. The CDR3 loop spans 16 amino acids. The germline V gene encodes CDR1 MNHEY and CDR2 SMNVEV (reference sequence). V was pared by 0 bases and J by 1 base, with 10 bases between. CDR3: CASSLSSTPSYNEQFF. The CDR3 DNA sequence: TGTGCCAGCAGTTTATCTAGCACCCCTTCCTACAATGAGCAGTTCTTC.

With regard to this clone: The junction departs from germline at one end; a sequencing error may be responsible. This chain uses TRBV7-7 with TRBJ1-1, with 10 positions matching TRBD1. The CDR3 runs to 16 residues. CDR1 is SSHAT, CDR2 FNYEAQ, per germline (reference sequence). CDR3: CASSLERWDRGPEAFF. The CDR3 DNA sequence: TGTGCTAGCAGCTTAGAGAGGTGGGACAGGGGCCCTGAAGCTTTCTTT.

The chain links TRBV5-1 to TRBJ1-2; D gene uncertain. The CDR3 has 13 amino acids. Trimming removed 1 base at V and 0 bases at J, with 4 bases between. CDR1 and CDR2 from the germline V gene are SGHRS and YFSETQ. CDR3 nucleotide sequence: TGCGCCAGCAGCTTGACAGCTAACTATGGCTACACCTTC. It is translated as CASSLTANYGYTF.

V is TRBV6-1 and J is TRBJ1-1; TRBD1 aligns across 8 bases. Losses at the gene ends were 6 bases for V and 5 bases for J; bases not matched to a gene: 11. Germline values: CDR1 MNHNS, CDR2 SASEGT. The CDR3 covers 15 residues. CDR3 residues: CASRDRAGRSTEAFF. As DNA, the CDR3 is TGTGCCAGCAGGGACAGGGCTGGTAGGTCTACTGAAGCTTTCTTT.

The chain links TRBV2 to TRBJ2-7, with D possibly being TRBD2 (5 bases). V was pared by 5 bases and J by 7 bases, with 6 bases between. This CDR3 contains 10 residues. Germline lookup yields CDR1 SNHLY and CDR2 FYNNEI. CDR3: CASSWREQYF. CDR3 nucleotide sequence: TGTGCCAGCAGTTGGAGGGAGCAGTACTTC. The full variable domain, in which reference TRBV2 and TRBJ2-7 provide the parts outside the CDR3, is EPEVTQTPSHQVTQMGQEVILRCVPISNHLYFYWYRQILGQKVEFLVSFYNNEISEKSEIFDDQFSVERPDGSNFTLKIRSTKLEDSAMYFCASSWREQYFGPGTRLTVT.

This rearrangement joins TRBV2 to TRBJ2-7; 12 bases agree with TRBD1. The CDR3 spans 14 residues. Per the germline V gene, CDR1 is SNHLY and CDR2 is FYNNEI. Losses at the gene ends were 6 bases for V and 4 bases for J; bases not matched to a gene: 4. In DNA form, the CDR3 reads TGTGCCAGCAGGGGGACAGGGGGCAGGTACGAGCAGTACTTC. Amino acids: CASRGTGGRYEQYF.